A selection of T cell receptor beta chains follows, all from one sample in a study of pediatric ulcerative colitis. TCRdb's copy holds only in-frame clones and misses some; the assay was immunoSEQ multiplex PCR. The top ten hold approximately 0.74% of the sample, which has 36,000 or so clones, around 78% seen once. The sequenced material came from gut tissue. These receptor sequences come from a boy aged 5-17 years with moderate ulcerative colitis. CDR3s include the opening cysteine and the closing phenylalanine or tryptophan. D genes are given only for firm matches. Expanded clones get a size class; other rows say once, few or many, or leave the size out.

>TRBJ1-1|NA|NA|TRBV6-1
CASSELRTEAFF
TGTGCCAGCAGTGAATTGCGCACTGAAGCTTTCTTT
>TRBJ1-6|NA|TRBD1|TRBV30
CAWSVGDRSWSPLHF
TGTGCCTGGAGTGTAGGGGACAGGTCTTGGTCACCCCTCCACTTT
>TRBJ2-1|NA|TRBD2|TRBV7-9
CASSLVVGLADSLNNEQFF
TGTGCCAGCAGCTTAGTAGTGGGCCTAGCGGACTCACTAAACAATGAGCAGTTCTTC
>TRBJ2-7|NA|TRBD1|TRBV5-6
CASSHSPLTGGSYEQYF
TGTGCCAGCAGCCACTCCCCACTGACAGGGGGATCCTACGAGCAGTACTTC
>TRBJ2-1|few|NA|TRBV19
CASRGGKYYNEQFF
TGTGCCAGTAGAGGGGGAAAGTACTACAATGAGCAGTTCTTC
>TRBJ1-5|NA|NA|TRBV6-1
CASSWEHQPQHF
TGTGCCAGCAGTTGGGAGCATCAGCCCCAGCATTTT
>TRBJ1-4|NA|NA|TRBV28
CASSTNRAGNEKLFF
TGTGCCAGCAGTACGAACAGGGCGGGTAATGAAAAACTGTTTTTT
>TRBJ2-7|NA|NA|TRBV15
CATSYEAGQGFYEQYF
TGTGCCACCAGCTATGAGGCGGGACAAGGATTCTACGAGCAGTACTTC
>TRBJ2-7|few|NA|TRBV30
CAWDSGLYEQYF
TGTGCCTGGGATAGCGGTCTCTACGAGCAGTACTTC
>TRBJ2-5|NA|TRBD2|TRBV19
CASKPSGIRRETQYF
TGTGCCAGTAAGCCTAGCGGGATTCGTAGGGAGACCCAGTACTTC
>TRBJ2-5|once|NA|TRBV2
CASSAPSRSYQETQYF
TGTGCCAGCAGTGCCCCAAGCCGATCGTACCAAGAGACCCAGTACTTC
>TRBJ1-2|NA|TRBD1|TRBV18
CASSHSGGNYGYTF
TGTGCCAGCTCCCACTCAGGGGGCAACTATGGCTACACCTTC
>TRBJ2-3|NA|TRBD2|TRBV7-6
CASSLASTSGGLGGTDTQYF
TGTGCCAGCAGCTTAGCGTCAACTAGCGGGGGGCTGGGGGGCACAGATACGCAGTATTTT
>TRBJ2-5|few|TRBD2|TRBV7-2
CASSLEAPLAGVQTQYF
TGTGCCAGCAGCTTAGAGGCCCCGCTAGCGGGGGTACAGACCCAGTACTTC
>TRBJ2-2|NA|NA|TRBV6-6
CASSFRRRTGELFF
TGTGCCAGCAGTTTTCGACGGAGAACCGGGGAGCTGTTTTTT
>TRBJ2-7|NA|NA|TRBV6-5
CASRRQDLADYEQYF
TGTGCCAGCCGGCGACAGGACCTAGCAGACTACGAGCAGTACTTC
>TRBJ1-5|few|TRBD1|TRBV5-1
CASSPGTGMNQPQHF
TGCGCCAGCAGCCCGGGGACAGGGATGAATCAGCCCCAGCATTTT
>TRBJ2-1|few|TRBD2|TRBV4-3
CASSLSGLAGGEQFF
TGCGCCAGCAGCCTATCCGGACTAGCGGGGGGAGAGCAGTTCTTC
>TRBJ2-2|NA|NA|TRBV7-3
CASSLAIGEQYTGELFF
TGTGCCAGCAGCTTAGCTATCGGGGAGCAATACACCGGGGAGCTGTTTTTT
>TRBJ2-7|NA|NA|TRBV6-6
CVSSYSPSASYEQYF
TGTGTCAGCAGTTACTCTCCTTCGGCCTCCTACGAGCAGTACTTC
>TRBJ2-7|few|NA|TRBV11-1
CASSSRDKGPYEQYF
TGTGCCAGCAGCTCCCGGGACAAAGGCCCCTACGAGCAGTACTTC
>TRBJ1-6|NA|TRBD1|TRBV4-3
CASSQDGDRASPLHF
TGCGCCAGCAGCCAAGATGGGGACAGGGCTTCACCCCTCCACTTT